This record looks at one T cell receptor (beta chain) sequence and its context. CDR1 and CDR2 from the germline V gene are LNHDA and SQIVND (reference sequence). This CDR3 is built from 15 residues. Unmatched junction bases numbered 10, after V lost 8 bases and J lost 7 bases. TCRdb's table, derived via immunoSEQ multiplex PCR, lists solely in-frame clones and lacks some. The table includes 2.5 million or so clones, approximately 90% detected once. This entry comes from a study of shared clonotypes between healthy human individuals. Source material: naive CD4+ T cells sorted from blood. Specified subset: CD45RA+ positively selected. This clonotype was sampled from a man aged 18 to 30 in good health. The chain carries TRBV19 and TRBJ1-6; 8 bases are shared with TRBD1. The chain's CDR3 is CASSLGGQGNSPLHF. In DNA, the CDR3 is TGTGCCAGTTCGCTGGGCGGACAGGGAAATTCACCCCTCCACTTT.